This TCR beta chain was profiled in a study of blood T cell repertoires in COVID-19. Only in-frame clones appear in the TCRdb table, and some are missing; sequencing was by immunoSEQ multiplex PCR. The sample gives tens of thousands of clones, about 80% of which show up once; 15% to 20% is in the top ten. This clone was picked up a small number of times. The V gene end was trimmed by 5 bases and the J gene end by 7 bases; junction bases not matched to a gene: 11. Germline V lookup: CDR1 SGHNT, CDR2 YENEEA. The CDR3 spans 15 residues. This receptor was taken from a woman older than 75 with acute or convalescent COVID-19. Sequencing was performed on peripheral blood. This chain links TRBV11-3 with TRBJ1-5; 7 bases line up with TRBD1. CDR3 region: CASSGIDRAGQPQHF. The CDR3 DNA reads TGTGCCAGCAGCGGGATTGACAGGGCTGGACAGCCCCAGCATTTT.